This T cell receptor beta chain came from a study of cytomegalovirus exposure and HLA in healthy donors. Turning to the study itself: T cells numbering around 170 million yielded 95 million to 140 million unique TCR beta sequences in an earlier analysis.

This clone was seen a few times. Its antigen is undetermined. Primers for the PCR totalled 60 Vbeta and 13 Jbeta. Sequencing was performed with immunoSEQ multiplex PCR; in TCRdb, only in-frame clones are kept and a portion is missing. The table lists approximately 140,000 clones, roughly four fifths of them singletons. Overall study results and limits: Researchers reported that a few CMV-associated chains were confirmed in vitro as CMV antigen-specific. The classifier, whose performance was assessed in both the original and validation cohorts, reportedly diagnosed cytomegalovirus status with high specificity and sensitivity.

The CDR3 loop spans 16 amino acids. The germline V and J ends were trimmed by 5 bases and 2 bases, with 13 bases remaining between them. Germline V CDR1 and CDR2: SGHVS, FQNEAQ. The V call is TRBV7-8, the J call TRBJ1-6, with D hard to call. The sequenced sample consisted of PBMCs. This TCR derives from a man aged 40-55 years in good health and CMV-seropositive. The CDR3 DNA reads TGTGCCAGCAGCCTGTCGGCGGGTACCTATAATTCACCCCTCCACTTT. Translating it yields CASSLSAGTYNSPLHF. Looking up the rest from reference TRBV7-8 and TRBJ1-6 gives the full variable domain: GAGVSQSPRYKVAKRGQDVALRCDPISGHVSLFWYQQALGQGPEFLTYFQNEAQLDKSGLPSDRFFAERPEGSVSTLKIQRTQQEDSAVYLCASSLSAGTYNSPLHFGNGTRLTVT.